Detailed here is one T cell receptor beta chain. Its specificity is unknown. Germline CDR1 reads DFQATT; CDR2 reads SNEGSKA (reference sequence). CDR3 length: 15 amino acids. Libraries were UMI-labeled 5' RACE TRB cDNA. TCRdb reanalyzed the 5' RACE reads and collapses them to one entry per CDR3 protein, without DNA. The table lists under 45,000 distinct CDR3 sequences, with about 15% in the top ten. This record comes from a study of CXCR3-negative and CXCR3-positive naive CD8 T cells. Study-level information: Each library gave roughly 1.5 +/- 0.3 million of around 140 million TRB reads.

Study observations and caveats: Most assays used freshly isolated PBMCs, as cryopreservation partially reduced CXCR3. TRBV-TRBJ usage was similar across naive CXCR3 subsets but distinct in memory cells.

The sample taken for sequencing was memory CD8+ T cells from blood. This TCR was recovered from a human donor in good health. Some clones in this sample may be carry-over from other donors' samples. The gene calls are TRBV20-1 and TRBJ2-1; TCRdb picks TRBD1, but there is no DNA to check that call. CDR3 region: CSALSETGLSNEQFF.